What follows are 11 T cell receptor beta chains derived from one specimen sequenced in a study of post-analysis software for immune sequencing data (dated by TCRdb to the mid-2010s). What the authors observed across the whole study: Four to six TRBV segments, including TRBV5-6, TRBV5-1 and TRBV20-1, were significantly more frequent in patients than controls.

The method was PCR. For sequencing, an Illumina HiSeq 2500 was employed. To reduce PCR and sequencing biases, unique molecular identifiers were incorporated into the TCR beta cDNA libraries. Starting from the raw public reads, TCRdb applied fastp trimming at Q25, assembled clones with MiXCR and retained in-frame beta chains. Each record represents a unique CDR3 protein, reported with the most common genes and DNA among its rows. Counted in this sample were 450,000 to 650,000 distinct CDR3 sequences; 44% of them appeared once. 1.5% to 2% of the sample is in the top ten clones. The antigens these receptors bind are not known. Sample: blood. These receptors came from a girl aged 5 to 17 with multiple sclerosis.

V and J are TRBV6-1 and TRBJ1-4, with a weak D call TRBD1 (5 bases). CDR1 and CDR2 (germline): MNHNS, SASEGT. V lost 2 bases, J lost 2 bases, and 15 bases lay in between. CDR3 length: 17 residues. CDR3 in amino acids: CASSERRGEGTNEKLFF. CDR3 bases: TGTGCCAGCAGTGAAAGGCGAGGGGAAGGGACTAATGAAAAACTGTTTTTT.

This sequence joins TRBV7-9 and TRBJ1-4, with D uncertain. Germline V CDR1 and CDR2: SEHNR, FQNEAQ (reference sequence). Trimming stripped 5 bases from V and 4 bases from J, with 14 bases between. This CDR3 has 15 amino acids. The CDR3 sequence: CASSQQTGLNEKLFF. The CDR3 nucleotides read TGTGCCAGCAGCCAACAGACTGGCCTTAATGAAAAACTGTTTTTT.

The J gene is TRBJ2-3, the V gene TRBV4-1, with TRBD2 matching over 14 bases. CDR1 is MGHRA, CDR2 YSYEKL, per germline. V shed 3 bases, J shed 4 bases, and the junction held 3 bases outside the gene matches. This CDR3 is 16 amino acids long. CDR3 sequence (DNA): TGCGCCAGCAGCCAGGGGACTAGCGGGAGACCAGATACGCAGTATTTT. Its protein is CASSQGTSGRPDTQYF.

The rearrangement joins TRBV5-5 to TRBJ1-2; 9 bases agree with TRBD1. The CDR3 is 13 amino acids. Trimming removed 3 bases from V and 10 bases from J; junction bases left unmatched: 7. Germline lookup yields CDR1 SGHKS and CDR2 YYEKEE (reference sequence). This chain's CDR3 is CASSSPRTGAYTF. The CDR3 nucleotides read TGTGCCAGCAGCTCCCCTAGGACAGGGGCCTACACCTTC.

The CDR3 sequence is CASSLEAGPPYGYTF. CDR3 nucleotide sequence: TGTGCCAGCAGCTTAGAGGCAGGACCCCCCTATGGCTACACCTTC. This chain uses TRBV7-8 with TRBJ1-2; D is ambiguous. The germline gives CDR1 SGHVS, CDR2 FQNEAQ. The V end lost 1 base, the J end lost 4 bases, and 13 bases lay between the germline ends. The CDR3 loop spans 15 amino acids.

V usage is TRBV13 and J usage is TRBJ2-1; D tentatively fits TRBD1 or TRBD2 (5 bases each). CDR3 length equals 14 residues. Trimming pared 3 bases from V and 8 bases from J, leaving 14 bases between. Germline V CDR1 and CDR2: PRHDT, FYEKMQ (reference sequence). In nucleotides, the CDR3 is TGTGCCAGCAGCTTGGGGGACGCATACGATGAGCAGTTCTTC. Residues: CASSLGDAYDEQFF. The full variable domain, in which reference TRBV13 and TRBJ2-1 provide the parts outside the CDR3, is AAGVIQSPRHLIKEKRETATLKCYPIPRHDTVYWYQQGPGQDPQFLISFYEKMQSDKGSIPDRFSAQQFSDYHSELNMSSLELGDSALYFCASSLGDAYDEQFFGPGTRLTVL.

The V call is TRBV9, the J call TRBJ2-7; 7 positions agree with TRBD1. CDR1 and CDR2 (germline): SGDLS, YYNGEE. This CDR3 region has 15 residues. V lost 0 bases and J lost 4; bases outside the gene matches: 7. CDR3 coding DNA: TGTGCCAGCAGCGTAGCGACAGGGTACTGGTACGAGCAGTACTTC. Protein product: CASSVATGYWYEQYF.

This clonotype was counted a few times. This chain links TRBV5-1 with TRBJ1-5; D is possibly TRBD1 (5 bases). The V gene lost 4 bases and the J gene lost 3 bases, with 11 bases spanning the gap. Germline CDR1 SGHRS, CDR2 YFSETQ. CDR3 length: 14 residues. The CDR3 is CASSPAGTNQPQHF. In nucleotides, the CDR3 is TGCGCCAGCAGCCCCGCCGGGACCAATCAGCCCCAGCATTTT.

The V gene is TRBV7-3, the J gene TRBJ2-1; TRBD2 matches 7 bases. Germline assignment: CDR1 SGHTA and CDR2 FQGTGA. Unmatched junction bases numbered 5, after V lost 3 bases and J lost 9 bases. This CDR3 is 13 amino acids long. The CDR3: CASSFPGGSEQFF. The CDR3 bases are TGTGCCAGCAGCTTCCCCGGGGGGAGTGAGCAGTTCTTC. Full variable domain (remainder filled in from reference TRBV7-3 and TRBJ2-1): GAGVSQTPSNKVTEKGKYVELRCDPISGHTALYWYRQSLGQGPEFLIYFQGTGAADDSGLPNDRFFAVRPEGSVSTLKIQRTERGDSAVYLCASSFPGGSEQFFGPGTRLTVL.

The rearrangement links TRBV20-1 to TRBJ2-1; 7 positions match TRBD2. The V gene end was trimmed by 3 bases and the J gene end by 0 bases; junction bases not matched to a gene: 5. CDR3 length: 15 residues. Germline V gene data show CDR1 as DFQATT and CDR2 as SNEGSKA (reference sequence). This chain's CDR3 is CSARTGTNSYNEQFF. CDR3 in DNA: TGCAGTGCTAGGACCGGGACTAACTCCTACAATGAGCAGTTCTTC.

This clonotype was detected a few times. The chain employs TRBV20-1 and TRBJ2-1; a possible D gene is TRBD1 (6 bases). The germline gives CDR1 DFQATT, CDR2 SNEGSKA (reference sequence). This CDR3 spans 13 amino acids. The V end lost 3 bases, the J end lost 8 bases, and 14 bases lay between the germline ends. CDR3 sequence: CSARAGVRYEQFF. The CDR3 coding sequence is TGCAGTGCTAGGGCAGGGGTCCGGTATGAGCAGTTCTTC.